These 3 T cell receptor beta chains were sequenced from one sample in a study of T cell responses to AZD1222 COVID-19 vaccine. The table came from immunoSEQ multiplex PCR; TCRdb's copy has only in-frame clones and leaves some out. Of 180,000 or so clones in the sample, 88% were seen once. The specimen comprised peripheral blood, sampled 28 days after the second AZD1222 dose. These receptors originate from an adult who received the AZD1222 COVID-19 vaccine.

The chain has TRBV18 and TRBJ2-7; unclear D gene. Germline V gene lookup returns CDR1 KGHSH and CDR2 LQKENI. With 3 bases removed from V and 3 bases from J, the gap between germline ends came to 9 bases. This CDR3 has 13 residues. The CDR3: CASSPGPFYEQYF. The CDR3 region has the DNA TGTGCCAGCTCACCCGGACCATTCTACGAGCAGTACTTC.

The J gene is TRBJ2-4, the V gene TRBV12-1; the table names TRBD2, a call not compared with the DNA. TRBV12-1 is tagged as a pseudogene. The CDR3 has 15 amino acids. The chain's CDR3 is CASSSPAAAKNIQYF. CDR3 sequence (DNA): TGTGCCAGCAGCTCCCCGGCGGCTGCCAAAAACATTCAGTACTTC.

V gene TRBV6-2 or TRBV6-3 combines with J gene TRBJ2-3, with D possibly matching TRBD2 (5 bases). The CDR3 extends over 16 amino acids. Trimming took 6 bases from V and 4 from J, leaving 20 bases between them. Germline CDR1 and CDR2: MNHEY and SVGEGT. The CDR3 DNA is TGTGCCAGCAGCCCCCGCCTCACGGGGATAGCAGATACGCAGTATTTT. It translates to CASSPRLTGIADTQYF.